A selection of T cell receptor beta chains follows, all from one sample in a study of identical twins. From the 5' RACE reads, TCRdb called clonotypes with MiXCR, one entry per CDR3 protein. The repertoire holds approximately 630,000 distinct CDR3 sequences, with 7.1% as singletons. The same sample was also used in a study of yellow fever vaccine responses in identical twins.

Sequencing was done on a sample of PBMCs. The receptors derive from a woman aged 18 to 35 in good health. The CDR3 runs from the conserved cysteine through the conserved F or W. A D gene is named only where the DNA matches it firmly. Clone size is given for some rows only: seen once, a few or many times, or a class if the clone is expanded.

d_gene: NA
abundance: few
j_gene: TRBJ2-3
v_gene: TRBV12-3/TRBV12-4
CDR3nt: TGTGCCAGCACCCCGTTGGGGTCGGCGCAGTATTTT
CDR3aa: CASTPLGSAQYF

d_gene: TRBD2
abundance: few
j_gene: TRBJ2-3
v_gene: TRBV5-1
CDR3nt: TGCGCCAGCAGCTTGCATCGGACTAGCGAGTTAGATACGCAGTATTTT
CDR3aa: CASSLHRTSELDTQYF

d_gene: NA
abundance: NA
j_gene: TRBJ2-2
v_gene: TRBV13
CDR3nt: TGTGCCAGCAGCTTATGGGAGACCGGGGAGCTGTTTTTT
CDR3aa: CASSLWETGELFF

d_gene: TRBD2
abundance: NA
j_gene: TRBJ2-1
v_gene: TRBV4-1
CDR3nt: TGCGCCAGCAGCCACCCCCAGCGGGACCCCCACAATGAGCAGTTCTTC
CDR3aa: CASSHPQRDPHNEQFF

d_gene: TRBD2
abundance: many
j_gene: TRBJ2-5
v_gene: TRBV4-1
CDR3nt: TGCGCCAGCAGCCAAGGGACTAGCGGGGTTGAGACCCAGTACTTC
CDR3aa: CASSQGTSGVETQYF

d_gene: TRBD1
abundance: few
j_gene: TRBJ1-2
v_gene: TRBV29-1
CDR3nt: TGCAGCGCTTGGACAGGAAGCTACACCTTC
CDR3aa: CSAWTGSYTF

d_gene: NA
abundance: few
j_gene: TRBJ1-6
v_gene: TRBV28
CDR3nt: TGTGCCAGCACGACAGCGACTAATTCACCCCTCCACTTT
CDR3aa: CASTTATNSPLHF

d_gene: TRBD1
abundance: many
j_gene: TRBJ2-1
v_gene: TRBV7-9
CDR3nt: TGTGCCAGCAGCTGGATTAAGGGGACAGACAATGAGCAGTTCTTC
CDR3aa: CASSWIKGTDNEQFF

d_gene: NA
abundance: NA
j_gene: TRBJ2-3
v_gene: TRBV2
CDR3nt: TGTGCCAGCATCGGGACTGTTCGTACGCAGTATTTT
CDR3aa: CASIGTVRTQYF

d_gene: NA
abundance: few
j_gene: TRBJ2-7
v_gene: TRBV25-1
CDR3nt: TGTGCCAGCAGTGAGAGTCGGCGGGGAATCTCCTACGAGCAGTACTTC
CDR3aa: CASSESRRGISYEQYF

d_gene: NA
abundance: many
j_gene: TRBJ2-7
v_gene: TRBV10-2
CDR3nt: TGCGCCAGCAAAAGGGTAGCGGAGAGCTCCTACGAGCAGTACTTC
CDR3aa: CASKRVAESSYEQYF

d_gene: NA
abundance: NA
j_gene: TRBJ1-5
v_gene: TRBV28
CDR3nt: TGTGCCAGCACACGGGACCTGAGCAATCAGCCCCAGCATTTT
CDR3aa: CASTRDLSNQPQHF

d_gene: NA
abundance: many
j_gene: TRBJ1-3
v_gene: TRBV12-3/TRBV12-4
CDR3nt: TGTGCCAGCAGTTTAGATGCCCAATTCTCCGGAAACACCATATATTTT
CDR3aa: CASSLDAQFSGNTIYF